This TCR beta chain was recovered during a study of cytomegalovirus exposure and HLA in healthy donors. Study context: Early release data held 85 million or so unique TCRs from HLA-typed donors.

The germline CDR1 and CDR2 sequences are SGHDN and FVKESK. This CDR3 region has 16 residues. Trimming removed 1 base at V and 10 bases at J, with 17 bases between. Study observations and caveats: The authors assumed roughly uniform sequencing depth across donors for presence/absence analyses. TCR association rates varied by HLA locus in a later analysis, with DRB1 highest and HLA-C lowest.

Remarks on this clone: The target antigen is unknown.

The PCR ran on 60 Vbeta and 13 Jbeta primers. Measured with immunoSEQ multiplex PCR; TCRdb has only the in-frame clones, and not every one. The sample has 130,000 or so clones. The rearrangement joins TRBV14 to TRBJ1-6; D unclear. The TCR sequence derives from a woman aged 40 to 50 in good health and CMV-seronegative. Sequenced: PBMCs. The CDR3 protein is CASSQAVGRRESPLHF. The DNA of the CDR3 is TGTGCCAGCAGCCAAGCCGTTGGGAGAAGAGAATCACCCCTCCACTTT.